This record concerns one T cell receptor beta chain sequence. Its antigen is currently unknown. The libraries were made with immunoSEQ v3.0 at survey level. Produced via immunoSEQ multiplex PCR; TCRdb's table is partial and in-frame only. The data contain approximately 33,000 clones, 83% of them seen just once; the ten biggest clones take up approximately 7.9%. This CDR3 comprises 16 residues. Germline V CDR1 and CDR2: MDHEN, SYDVKM. The ends lost 1 base at V and 8 bases at J; junction bases unmatched: 13. The source of the sample is a study of long-term antiretroviral therapy in people with HIV. Study as a whole: About a decade before 2015, the earliest samples were taken when ART was typically delayed.

Study-wide results and limits: Narrower CDR3 length ranges marked HIV repertoires relative to controls. Those clones which expanded before ART made up the dominant part of the repertoire at all time points.

The gene calls are TRBV28 and TRBJ1-2; 7 bases agree with TRBD1. The TCR was taken from a man aged 18-30 years with HIV. The sequencing used unsorted PBMCs, collected 0.4 years before starting antiretroviral therapy. CDR3 loop: CASSLFRTGPNRGYTF. The CDR3 nucleotides read TGTGCCAGCAGTTTATTTAGGACAGGTCCCAACCGCGGCTACACCTTC.